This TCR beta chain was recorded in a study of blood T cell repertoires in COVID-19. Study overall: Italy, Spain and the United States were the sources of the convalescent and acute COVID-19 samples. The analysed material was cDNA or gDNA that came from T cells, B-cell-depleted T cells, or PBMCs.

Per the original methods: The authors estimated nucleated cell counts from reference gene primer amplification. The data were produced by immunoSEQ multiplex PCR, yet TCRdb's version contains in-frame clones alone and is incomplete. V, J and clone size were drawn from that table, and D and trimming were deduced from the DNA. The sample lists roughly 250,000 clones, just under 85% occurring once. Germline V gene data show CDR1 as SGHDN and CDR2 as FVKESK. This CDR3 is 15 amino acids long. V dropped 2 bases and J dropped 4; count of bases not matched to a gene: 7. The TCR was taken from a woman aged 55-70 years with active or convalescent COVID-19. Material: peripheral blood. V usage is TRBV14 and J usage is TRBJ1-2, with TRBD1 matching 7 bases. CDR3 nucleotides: TGTGCCAGCAGCCAAACGGACAGGCCCGCCTATGGCTACACCTTC. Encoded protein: CASSQTDRPAYGYTF.